This T cell receptor (beta chain) was profiled in a study of human T cells and chemical hapten exposure. The sample's time point: pre-sensitization, week 0. Treatment reported: therapeutic diphenylcyclopropenone sensitization with weekly scalp DPC. A single record per CDR3 protein comes from TCRdb applying MiXCR to the RACE reads. The sample includes around 300,000 distinct CDR3 sequences, approximately 7.5% of them seen just once. V was pared by 7 bases and J by 2 bases, with 16 bases between. The germline V gene has CDR1 SGHDN and CDR2 FVKESK. This CDR3 has 15 amino acids. This rearrangement joins TRBV14 to TRBJ2-3, with D tentatively TRBD2 (5 bases). The sequence was collected from a man aged 18 to 29 with alopecia areata. Some clones in this sample may be carry-over from other donors' samples. This specimen was whole blood, taken in connection with sensitization to the hapten diphenylcyclopropenone (DPC). The CDR3 DNA reads TGTGCCAGCACCCCATTGAGAGGGTTCACAGATACGCAGTATTTT. Amino acids: CASTPLRGFTDTQYF.